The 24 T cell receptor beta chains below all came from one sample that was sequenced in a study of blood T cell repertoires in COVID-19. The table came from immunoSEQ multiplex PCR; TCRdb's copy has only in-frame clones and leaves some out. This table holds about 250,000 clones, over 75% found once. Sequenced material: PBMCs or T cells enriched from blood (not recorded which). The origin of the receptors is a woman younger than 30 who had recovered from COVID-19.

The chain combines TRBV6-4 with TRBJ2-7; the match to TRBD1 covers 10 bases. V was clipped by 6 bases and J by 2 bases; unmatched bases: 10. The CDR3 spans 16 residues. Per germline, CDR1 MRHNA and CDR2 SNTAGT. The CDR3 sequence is CASSAPGTGAPYEQYF. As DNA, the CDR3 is TGTGCCAGCAGCGCTCCGGGGACAGGGGCCCCCTACGAGCAGTACTTC.

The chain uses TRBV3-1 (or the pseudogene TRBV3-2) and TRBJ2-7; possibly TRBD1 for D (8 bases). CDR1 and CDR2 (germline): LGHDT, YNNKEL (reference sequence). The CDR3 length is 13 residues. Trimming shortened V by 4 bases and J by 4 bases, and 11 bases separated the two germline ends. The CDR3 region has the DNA TGTGCCAGCAGCCTACAGGGGGGGTACGAGCAGTACTTC. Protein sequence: CASSLQGGYEQYF.

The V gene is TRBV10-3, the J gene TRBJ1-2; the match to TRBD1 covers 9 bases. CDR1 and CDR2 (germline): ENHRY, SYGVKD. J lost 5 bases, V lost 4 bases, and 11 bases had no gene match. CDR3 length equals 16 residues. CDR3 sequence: CAISGPYRDREYGYTF. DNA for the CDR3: TGTGCCATCAGTGGGCCTTACCGGGACAGGGAGTATGGCTACACCTTC.

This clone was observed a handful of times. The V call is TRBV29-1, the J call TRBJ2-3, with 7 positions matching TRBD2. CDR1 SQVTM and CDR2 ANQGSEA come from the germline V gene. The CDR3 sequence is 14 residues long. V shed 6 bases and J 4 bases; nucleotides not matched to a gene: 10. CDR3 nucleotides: TGCAGCGTGGGGTTTGGGGGAGGGGCAGATACGCAGTATTTT. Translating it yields CSVGFGGGADTQYF.

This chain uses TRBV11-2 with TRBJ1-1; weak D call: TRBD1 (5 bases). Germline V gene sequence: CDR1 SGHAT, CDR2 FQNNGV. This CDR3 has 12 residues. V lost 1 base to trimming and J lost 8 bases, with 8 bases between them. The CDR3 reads CASSLAGVEAFF. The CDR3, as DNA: TGTGCCAGCAGCTTAGCGGGGGTGGAAGCTTTCTTT. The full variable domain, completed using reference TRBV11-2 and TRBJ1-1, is EAGVAQSPRYKIIEKRQSVAFWCNPISGHATLYWYQQILGQGPKLLIQFQNNGVVDDSQLPKDRFSAERLKGVDSTLKIQPAKLEDSAVYLCASSLAGVEAFFGQGTRLTVV.

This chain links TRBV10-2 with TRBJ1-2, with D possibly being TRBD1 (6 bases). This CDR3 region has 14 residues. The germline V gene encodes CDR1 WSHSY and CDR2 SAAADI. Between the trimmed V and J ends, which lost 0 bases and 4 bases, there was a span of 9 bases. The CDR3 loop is CASSESFRGYGYTF. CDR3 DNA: TGCGCCAGCAGTGAGTCCTTCAGGGGCTATGGCTACACCTTC.

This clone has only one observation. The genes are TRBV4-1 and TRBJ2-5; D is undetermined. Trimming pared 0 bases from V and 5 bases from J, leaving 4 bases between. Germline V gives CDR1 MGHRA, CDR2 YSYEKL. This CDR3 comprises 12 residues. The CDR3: CASSQDSETQYF. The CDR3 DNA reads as TGCGCCAGCAGCCAAGATTCGGAGACCCAGTACTTC.

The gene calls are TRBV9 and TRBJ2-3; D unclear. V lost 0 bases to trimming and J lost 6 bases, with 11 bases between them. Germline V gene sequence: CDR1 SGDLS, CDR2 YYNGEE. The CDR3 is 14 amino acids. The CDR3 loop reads CASSVEALFDTQYF. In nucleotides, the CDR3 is TGTGCCAGCAGCGTAGAAGCCCTTTTTGATACGCAGTATTTT.

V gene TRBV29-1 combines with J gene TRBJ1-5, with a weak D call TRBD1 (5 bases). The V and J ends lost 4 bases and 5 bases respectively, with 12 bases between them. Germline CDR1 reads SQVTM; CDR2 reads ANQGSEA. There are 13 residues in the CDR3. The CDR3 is CSVGLGGDQPQHF. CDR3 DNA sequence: TGCAGCGTTGGGTTGGGGGGGGATCAGCCCCAGCATTTT.

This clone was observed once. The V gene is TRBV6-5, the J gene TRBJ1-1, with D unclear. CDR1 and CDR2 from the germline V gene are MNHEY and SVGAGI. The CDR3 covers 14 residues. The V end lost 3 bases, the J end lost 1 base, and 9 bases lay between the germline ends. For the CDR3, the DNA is TGTGCCAGCAGTTATAGACCGGGGAACACTGAAGCTTTCTTT. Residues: CASSYRPGNTEAFF.

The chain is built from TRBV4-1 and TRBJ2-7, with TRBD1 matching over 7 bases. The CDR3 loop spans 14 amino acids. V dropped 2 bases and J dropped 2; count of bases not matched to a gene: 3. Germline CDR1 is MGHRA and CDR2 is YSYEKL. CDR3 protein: CASSQSGTAYEQYF. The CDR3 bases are TGCGCCAGCAGCCAATCCGGGACAGCCTACGAGCAGTACTTC.

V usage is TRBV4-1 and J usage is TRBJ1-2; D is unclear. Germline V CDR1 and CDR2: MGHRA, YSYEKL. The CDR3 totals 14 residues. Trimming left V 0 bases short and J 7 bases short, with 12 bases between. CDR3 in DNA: TGCGCCAGCAGCCAAGACCGAGGGTTCGGTGGCTACACCTTC. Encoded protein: CASSQDRGFGGYTF.

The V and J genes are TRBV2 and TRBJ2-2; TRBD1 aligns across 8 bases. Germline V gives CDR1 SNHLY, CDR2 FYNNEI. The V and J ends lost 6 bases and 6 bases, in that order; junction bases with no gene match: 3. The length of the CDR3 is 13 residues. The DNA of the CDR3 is TGTGCCAGCAGAGAACAGGGGGCCGGGGAGCTGTTTTTT. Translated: CASREQGAGELFF.

CDR3 sequence reads: CASSIGDFFYGYTF. CDR3 coding DNA: TGTGCCAGTAGTATAGGAGACTTTTTCTATGGCTACACCTTC. This chain connects TRBV19 to TRBJ1-2; D not certain. Germline lookup yields CDR1 LNHDA and CDR2 SQIVND (reference sequence). CDR3 size: 14 residues. V lost 1 base and J 4 bases, leaving 10 bases between the germline ends.

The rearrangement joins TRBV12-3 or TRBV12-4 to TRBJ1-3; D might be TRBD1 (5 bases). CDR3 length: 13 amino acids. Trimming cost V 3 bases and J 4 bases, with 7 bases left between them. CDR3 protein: CASSFNRGNTIYF. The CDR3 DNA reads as TGTGCCAGCAGTTTTAACAGGGGAAACACCATATATTTT.

The CDR3 loop is CASSMGLLYGSGYTF. CDR3 coding DNA: TGTGCCAGTAGTATGGGGCTTTTGTACGGGAGTGGCTACACCTTC. The chain joins TRBV19 to TRBJ1-2; D may be TRBD1 (5 bases). Trimming took 3 bases from V and 7 from J, leaving 18 bases between them. The CDR3 runs to 15 residues. The germline CDR1 and CDR2 sequences are LNHDA and SQIVND (reference sequence).

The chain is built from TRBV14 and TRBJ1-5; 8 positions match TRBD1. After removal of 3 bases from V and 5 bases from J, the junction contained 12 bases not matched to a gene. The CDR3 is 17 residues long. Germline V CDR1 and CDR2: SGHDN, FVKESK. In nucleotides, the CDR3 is TGTGCCAGCAGCCAGACCCAGGGCAGGGGGCTTTATCAGCCCCAGCATTTT. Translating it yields CASSQTQGRGLYQPQHF.

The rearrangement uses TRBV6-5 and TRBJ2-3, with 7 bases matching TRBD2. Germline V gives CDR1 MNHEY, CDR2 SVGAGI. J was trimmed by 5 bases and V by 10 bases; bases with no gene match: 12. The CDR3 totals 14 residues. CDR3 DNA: TGTGCCATGTCCTTGGCGGGGGTGAAAGATACGCAGTATTTT. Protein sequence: CAMSLAGVKDTQYF.

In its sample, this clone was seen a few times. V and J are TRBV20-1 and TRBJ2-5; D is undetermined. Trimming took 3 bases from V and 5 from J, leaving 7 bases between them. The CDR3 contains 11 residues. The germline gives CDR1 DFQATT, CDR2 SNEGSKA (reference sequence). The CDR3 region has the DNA TGCAGTGCTAGTCCCCAGGAGACCCAGTACTTC. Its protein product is CSASPQETQYF.

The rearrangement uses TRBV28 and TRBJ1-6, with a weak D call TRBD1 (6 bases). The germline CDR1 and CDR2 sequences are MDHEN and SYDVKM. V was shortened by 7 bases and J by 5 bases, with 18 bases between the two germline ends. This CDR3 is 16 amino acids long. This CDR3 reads CASNQIQGRDNSPLHF. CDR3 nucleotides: TGTGCCAGCAACCAAATCCAGGGGCGGGATAATTCACCCCTCCACTTT.

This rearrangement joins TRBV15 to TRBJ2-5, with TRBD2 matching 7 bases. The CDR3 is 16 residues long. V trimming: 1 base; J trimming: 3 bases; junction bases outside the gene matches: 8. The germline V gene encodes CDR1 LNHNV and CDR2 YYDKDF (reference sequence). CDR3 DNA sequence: TGTGCCACCAGCAGAGTTAACGTGGGGGGGAAAGAGACCCAGTACTTC. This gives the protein CATSRVNVGGKETQYF.

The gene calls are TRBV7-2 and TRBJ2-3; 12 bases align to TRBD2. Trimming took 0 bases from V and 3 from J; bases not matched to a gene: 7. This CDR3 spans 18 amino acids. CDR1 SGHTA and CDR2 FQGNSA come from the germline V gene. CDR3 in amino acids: CASSLAPLAGGRTDTQYF. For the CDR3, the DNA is TGTGCCAGCAGCTTAGCGCCGCTAGCGGGGGGGAGGACAGATACGCAGTATTTT.

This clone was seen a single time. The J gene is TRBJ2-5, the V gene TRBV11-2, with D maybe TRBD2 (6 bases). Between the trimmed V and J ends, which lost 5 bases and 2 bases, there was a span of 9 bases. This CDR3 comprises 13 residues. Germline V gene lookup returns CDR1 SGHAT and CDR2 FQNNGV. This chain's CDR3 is CASSPAGQETQYF. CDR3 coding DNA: TGTGCCAGCAGCCCAGCGGGTCAAGAGACCCAGTACTTC.

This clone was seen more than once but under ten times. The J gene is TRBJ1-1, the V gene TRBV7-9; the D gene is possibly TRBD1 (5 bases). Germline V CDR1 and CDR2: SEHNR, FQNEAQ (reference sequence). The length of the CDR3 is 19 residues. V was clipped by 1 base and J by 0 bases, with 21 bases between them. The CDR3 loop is CASSLEVSWTPTLNTEAFF. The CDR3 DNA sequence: TGTGCCAGCAGCTTAGAGGTAAGCTGGACACCGACCTTGAACACTGAAGCTTTCTTT.